What follows are 23 T cell receptor beta chains derived from one specimen sequenced in a study of immune cell composition in non-small cell lung cancer. The data were produced by immunoSEQ multiplex PCR, yet TCRdb's version contains in-frame clones alone and is incomplete. The sample shows around 1,800 clones, roughly 70% of them seen only once. Normal lung sampling was at least 3 cm from the tumour, as distant as possible. Material for sequencing was non-adjacent lung tissue. Source of these receptors: a human donor with non-small cell lung cancer.

The V gene is TRBV13, the J gene TRBJ2-3; 7 nucleotides match TRBD1. Germline trimming cut 2 bases from V and 2 bases from J; bases unmatched to any gene: 7. This CDR3 has 16 amino acids. The germline gives CDR1 PRHDT, CDR2 FYEKMQ (reference sequence). CDR3 protein: CASSLIVGQPTDTQYF. CDR3 DNA sequence: TGTGCCAGCAGCTTAATCGTGGGACAGCCCACAGATACGCAGTATTTT.

This chain joins TRBV18 and TRBJ1-3, with D possibly TRBD1 on 5 matching bases. Trimming removed 6 bases at V and 0 bases at J, with 15 bases between. CDR3 length equals 16 residues. The germline V gene encodes CDR1 KGHSH and CDR2 LQKENI. CDR3: CASSPADSSSGNTIYF. The CDR3 DNA follows: TGTGCCAGCTCTCCTGCTGACAGCAGCTCTGGAAACACCATATATTTT.

Written as DNA, the CDR3 is TGTGCCAGCAGCTTACAACGGACTAGCGGGGGGTACAATGAGCAGTTCTTC. This codes for CASSLQRTSGGYNEQFF. The chain employs TRBV5-4 and TRBJ2-1; 14 bases line up with TRBD2. The V and J ends lost 2 bases and 4 bases, in that order; junction bases with no gene match: 5. The CDR3 sequence is 17 residues long. Germline V gives CDR1 SGHNT, CDR2 YYREEE (reference sequence).

A few counts support this clone. The genes are TRBV27 and TRBJ1-1; D might be TRBD1 (6 bases). The V gene lost 4 bases and the J gene lost 6 bases, with 15 bases spanning the gap. The CDR3 totals 14 residues. Germline V gene lookup returns CDR1 MNHEY and CDR2 SMNVEV (reference sequence). The CDR3 DNA is TGTGCCAGCAGTTCATACAGGGAGATGGCTGAAGCTTTCTTT. This gives the protein CASSSYREMAEAFF.

The chain couples TRBV5-4 to TRBJ2-2; D unresolved. The CDR3 is 12 amino acids. Germline V gene data show CDR1 as SGHNT and CDR2 as YYREEE (reference sequence). V lost 3 bases and J 3 bases, leaving 3 bases between the germline ends. The CDR3 spells CASSSYTGELFF. DNA for the CDR3: TGTGCCAGCAGCTCCTACACCGGGGAGCTGTTTTTT.

The chain joins TRBV5-1 to TRBJ2-5, with 7 nucleotides matching TRBD2. The CDR3 has 13 residues. The junction had 4 bases not matched to a gene; V was cut back by 4 bases and J by 4 bases. The germline V gene has CDR1 SGHRS and CDR2 YFSETQ. The CDR3 region is CASSPGGGETQYF. For the CDR3, the DNA is TGCGCCAGCAGCCCTGGGGGGGGAGAGACCCAGTACTTC.

This clone was counted a single time. V gene TRBV18 combines with J gene TRBJ2-5; the match to TRBD2 covers 13 bases. The length of the CDR3 is 17 residues. V lost 2 bases and J lost 3; bases outside the gene matches: 6. Germline lookup yields CDR1 KGHSH and CDR2 LQKENI. For the CDR3, the DNA is TGTGCCAGCTCACCAAGAACTAGCGGGGGGGACAAAGAGACCCAGTACTTC. It specifies CASSPRTSGGDKETQYF.

J is TRBJ2-7 and V is TRBV5-1; 8 bases agree with TRBD1. The germline gives CDR1 SGHRS, CDR2 YFSETQ. Unmatched junction bases numbered 6, after V lost 5 bases and J lost 2 bases. The CDR3 contains 14 residues. In nucleotides, the CDR3 is TGCGCCAGCAGGCCCGGGACAGGAGCCTACGAGCAGTACTTC. It encodes CASRPGTGAYEQYF.

The chain recombines TRBV6-5 with TRBJ1-1; 7 bases align to TRBD1. This CDR3 spans 14 amino acids. V lost 5 bases, J lost 0 bases, and 3 bases stayed unmatched. Per the germline V gene, CDR1 is MNHEY and CDR2 is SVGAGI. This chain's CDR3 is CASSKQGMNTEAFF. In DNA, the CDR3 is TGTGCCAGCAGTAAACAGGGGATGAACACTGAAGCTTTCTTT.

The rearrangement joins TRBV6-6 to TRBJ2-2, with 12 positions matching TRBD2. The CDR3 consists of 16 residues. Germline lookup yields CDR1 MNHNY and CDR2 SVGAGI (reference sequence). V dropped 5 bases and J dropped 5; count of bases not matched to a gene: 6. CDR3 sequence reads: CASSRGLAGLTGELFF. The CDR3 bases are TGTGCCAGCAGTAGGGGACTAGCGGGCTTGACCGGGGAGCTGTTTTTT.

This clone was found a few times. The chain carries TRBV4-3 and TRBJ1-2; the D gene is possibly TRBD1 (5 bases). The CDR3 length is 15 residues. V gave up 4 bases and J gave up 3 bases, with 15 bases separating them. Germline CDR1 reads LGHNA; CDR2 reads YSLEER. The DNA of the CDR3 is TGCGCCAGCAGCCCGGGGTCCGGGGGAGACTATGGCTACACCTTC. Its protein is CASSPGSGGDYGYTF.

This clone turned up a few times. V is TRBV18 and J is TRBJ1-1; 7 nucleotides agree with TRBD1. Germline V CDR1 and CDR2: KGHSH, LQKENI. The CDR3 is made up of 14 amino acids. Losses at the gene ends were 2 bases for V and 3 bases for J; bases not matched to a gene: 3. CDR3 nucleotide sequence: TGTGCCAGCTCACCAACCACAGGGGACACTGAAGCTTTCTTT. Translated: CASSPTTGDTEAFF. Combining the CDR3 with reference TRBV18 and TRBJ1-1 gives the whole variable domain NAGVMQNPRHLVRRRGQEARLRCSPMKGHSHVYWYRQLPEEGLKFMVYLQKENIIDESGMPKERFSAEFPKEGPSILRIQQVVRGDSAAYFCASSPTTGDTEAFFGQGTRLTVV.

V and J are TRBV7-9 and TRBJ2-3, with TRBD2 identical over 8 bases. Losses at the gene ends were 3 bases for V and 5 bases for J; bases not matched to a gene: 7. The CDR3 has 15 amino acids. Germline V CDR1 and CDR2: SEHNR, FQNEAQ (reference sequence). CDR3 nucleotide sequence: TGTGCCAGCAGCTTCGTCGGGCGGGGGGAAGATACGCAGTATTTT. It translates to CASSFVGRGEDTQYF.

The chain carries TRBV9 and TRBJ2-3; D is possibly TRBD1 (6 bases). CDR3 length equals 15 residues. Germline V gene data show CDR1 as SGDLS and CDR2 as YYNGEE. V lost 4 bases and J 2 bases, leaving 14 bases between the germline ends. The CDR3 here is CASSPWTESTDTQYF. CDR3 DNA sequence: TGTGCCAGCAGCCCATGGACAGAATCCACAGATACGCAGTATTTT.

The V gene is TRBV11-2, the J gene TRBJ2-1; the D is unclear. This CDR3 is built from 13 residues. Germline CDR1 SGHAT, CDR2 FQNNGV. V was clipped by 1 base and J by 5 bases, with 6 bases between them. CDR3 in amino acids: CASSLGANNEQFF. The DNA of the CDR3 is TGTGCCAGCAGCTTAGGGGCGAACAATGAGCAGTTCTTC.

The rearrangement joins TRBV6-6 to TRBJ1-5; D is uncertain. This CDR3 has 12 residues. CDR1 and CDR2 from the germline V gene are MNHNY and SVGAGI (reference sequence). V shed 2 bases and J shed 5 bases, with 4 bases lying between them. The CDR3, as DNA: TGTGCCAGCAGTTACGAGGATCAGCCCCAGCATTTT. It is translated as CASSYEDQPQHF.

This clone was seen only a few times. The V call is TRBV5-1, the J call TRBJ2-1; D is uncertain. CDR1 and CDR2 (germline): SGHRS, YFSETQ. V gave up 0 bases and J gave up 0 bases, with 7 bases separating them. The CDR3 runs 15 residues. CDR3 sequence: CASSLGTSSYNEQFF. The CDR3 nucleotides read TGCGCCAGCAGCTTGGGCACAAGCTCCTACAATGAGCAGTTCTTC. Combining the CDR3 with reference TRBV5-1 and TRBJ2-1 gives the whole variable domain KAGVTQTPRYLIKTRGQQVTLSCSPISGHRSVSWYQQTPGQGLQFLFEYFSETQRNKGNFPGRFSGRQFSNSRSEMNVSTLELGDSALYLCASSLGTSSYNEQFFGPGTRLTVL.

The rearrangement links TRBV11-2 to TRBJ1-2; no clear D gene. This CDR3 spans 15 amino acids. V lost 2 bases, J lost 3 bases, and 13 bases lay in between. The V gene's germline CDR1 is SGHAT and CDR2 FQNNGV. The CDR3 DNA sequence: TGTGCCAGCAGCTTACGGACGGGGAGTCACTATGGCTACACCTTC. Residues: CASSLRTGSHYGYTF.

The rearrangement uses TRBV7-2 and TRBJ1-3; 9 bases map to TRBD1. CDR3 length equals 16 residues. In germline, CDR1 is SGHTA, CDR2 FQGNSA. V lost 5 bases to trimming and J lost 4 bases; unmatched junction nucleotides: 9. The CDR3 protein is CASSPPGQGFGNTIYF. CDR3 in DNA: TGTGCCAGCAGCCCGCCGGGACAGGGTTTCGGAAACACCATATATTTT.

The rearrangement uses TRBV6-5 and TRBJ2-2; D is possibly TRBD1 (6 bases). CDR3 length equals 15 residues. The ends were cut back, 2 bases at V and 2 bases at J, with 9 bases in the middle. Germline V gives CDR1 MNHEY, CDR2 SVGAGI. CDR3 sequence (DNA): TGTGCCAGCAGTTACCGGACAGACAACACCGGGGAGCTGTTTTTT. This encodes CASSYRTDNTGELFF.

CDR3 coding DNA: TGTGCCAGCAGTCAGGGCCTCGAAAGGGGGGAGCTGTTTTTT. It yields the protein CASSQGLERGELFF. This chain connects TRBV28 to TRBJ2-2, with D possibly being TRBD1 (5 bases). Trimming removed 5 bases from V and 8 bases from J, with 15 bases in between. The CDR3 covers 14 residues. CDR1 and CDR2 (germline): MDHEN, SYDVKM.

The chain links TRBV11-2 to TRBJ2-7, with D hard to call. Looked up from germline, CDR1 is SGHAT and CDR2 is FQNNGV. The CDR3 contains 15 residues. V was clipped by 1 base and J by 2 bases, with 12 bases between them. CDR3 sequence (DNA): TGTGCCAGCAGCTTAGGGGCCCACCAACCCTACGAGCAGTACTTC. Protein product: CASSLGAHQPYEQYF.

The rearrangement links TRBV9 to TRBJ2-2; TRBD1 matches at 9 bases. Trimming took 4 bases from V and 1 from J; bases not matched to a gene: 5. CDR1 is SGDLS and CDR2 is YYNGEE in the germline V gene. The CDR3 is 16 amino acids. The chain's CDR3 is CASSTRDRVNTGELFF. The CDR3 DNA follows: TGTGCCAGCAGCACCCGGGACAGGGTGAACACCGGGGAGCTGTTTTTT. The full variable domain, completed using reference TRBV9 and TRBJ2-2, is DSGVTQTPKHLITATGQRVTLRCSPRSGDLSVYWYQQSLDQGLQFLIQYYNGEERAKGNILERFSAQQFPDLHSELNLSSLELGDSALYFCASSTRDRVNTGELFFGEGSRLTVL.